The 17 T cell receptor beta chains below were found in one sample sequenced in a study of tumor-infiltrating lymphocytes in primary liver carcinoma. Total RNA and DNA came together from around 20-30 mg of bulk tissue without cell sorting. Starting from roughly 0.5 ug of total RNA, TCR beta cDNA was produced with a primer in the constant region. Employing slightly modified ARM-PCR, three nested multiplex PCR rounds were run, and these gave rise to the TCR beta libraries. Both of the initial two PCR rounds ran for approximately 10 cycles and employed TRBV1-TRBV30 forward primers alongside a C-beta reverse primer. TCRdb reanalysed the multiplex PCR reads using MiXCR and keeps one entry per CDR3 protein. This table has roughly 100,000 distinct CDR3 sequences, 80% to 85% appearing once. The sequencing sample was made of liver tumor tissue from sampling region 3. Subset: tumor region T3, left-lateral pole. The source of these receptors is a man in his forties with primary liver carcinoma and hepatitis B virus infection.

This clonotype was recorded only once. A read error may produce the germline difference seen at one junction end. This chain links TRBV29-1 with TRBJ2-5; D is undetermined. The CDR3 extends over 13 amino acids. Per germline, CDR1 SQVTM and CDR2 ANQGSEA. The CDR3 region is CSVVSRGQETQYF. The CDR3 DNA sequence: TGCAGCGTTGTTTCGAGAGGTCAAGAGACCCAGTACTTT. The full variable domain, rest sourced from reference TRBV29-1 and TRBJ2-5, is SAVISQKPSRDICQRGTSLTIQCQVDSQVTMMFWYRQQPGQSLTLIATANQGSEATYESGFVIDKFPISRPNLTFSTLTVSNMSPEDSSIYLCSVVSRGQETQYFGPGTRLLVL.

As DNA, the CDR3 is TGTGCCAGCAGATACCCCGGAGTGTGCTCCGGAGGTGGCTACACCTTC. Residues: CASRYPGVCSGGGYTF. The chain links TRBV6-2 or TRBV6-3 to TRBJ1-2; D is ambiguous. V lost 6 bases to trimming and J lost 7 bases, with 24 bases between them. From germline, CDR1 is MNHEY and CDR2 SVGEGT. The CDR3 spans 16 residues.

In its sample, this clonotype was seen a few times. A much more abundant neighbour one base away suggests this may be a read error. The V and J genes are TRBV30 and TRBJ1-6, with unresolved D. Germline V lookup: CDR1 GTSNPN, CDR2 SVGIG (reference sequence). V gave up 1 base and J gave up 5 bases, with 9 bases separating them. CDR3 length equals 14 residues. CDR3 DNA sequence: TGTGCCTGGAGTGGTGCGGTCAATAATTCACCCCTCCACTTT. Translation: CAWSGAVNNSPLHF.

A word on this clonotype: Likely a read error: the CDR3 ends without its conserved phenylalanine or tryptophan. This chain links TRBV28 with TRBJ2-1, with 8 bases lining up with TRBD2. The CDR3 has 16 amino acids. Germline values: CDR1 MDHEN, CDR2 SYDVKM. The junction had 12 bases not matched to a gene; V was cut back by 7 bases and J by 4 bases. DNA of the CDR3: TGTGCCAGCATCTCCCCGGAGCGGGGGAGATACAATGAGCAGTTCTTG. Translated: CASISPERGRYNEQFL.

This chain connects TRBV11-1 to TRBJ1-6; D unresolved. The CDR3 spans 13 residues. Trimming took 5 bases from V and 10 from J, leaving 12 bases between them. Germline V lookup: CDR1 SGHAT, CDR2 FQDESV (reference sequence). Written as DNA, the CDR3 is TGTGCCAGCAGCCGCGCACTGGTATCACCCCTCCACTTT. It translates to CASSRALVSPLHF. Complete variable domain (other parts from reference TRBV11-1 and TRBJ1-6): EAEVAQSPRYKITEKSQAVAFWCDPISGHATLYWYRQILGQGPELLVQFQDESVVDDSQLPKDRFSAERLKGVDSTLKIQPAELGDSAMYLCASSRALVSPLHFGNGTRLTVT.

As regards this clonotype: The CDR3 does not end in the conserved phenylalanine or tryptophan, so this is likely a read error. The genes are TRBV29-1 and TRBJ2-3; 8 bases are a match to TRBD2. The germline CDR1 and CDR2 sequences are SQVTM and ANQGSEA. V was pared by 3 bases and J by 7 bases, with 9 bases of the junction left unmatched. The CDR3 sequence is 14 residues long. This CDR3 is CSVERREVTNTQYS. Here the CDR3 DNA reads TGCAGCGTTGAGAGGCGGGAGGTTACAAATACGCAGTATTCT.

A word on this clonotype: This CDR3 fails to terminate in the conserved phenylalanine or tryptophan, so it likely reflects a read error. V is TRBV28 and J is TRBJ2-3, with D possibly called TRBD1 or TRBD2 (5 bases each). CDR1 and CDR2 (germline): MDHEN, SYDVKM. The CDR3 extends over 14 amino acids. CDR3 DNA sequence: TGTGCCAGCAGTGGGCACCGGGGCACAGACACGCAGTATCTT. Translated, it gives CASSGHRGTDTQYL.

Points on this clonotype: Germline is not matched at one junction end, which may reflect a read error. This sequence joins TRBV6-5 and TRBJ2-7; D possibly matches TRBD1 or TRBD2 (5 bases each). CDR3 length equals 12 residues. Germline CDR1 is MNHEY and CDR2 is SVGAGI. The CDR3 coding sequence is TGTGCCGGCAGCACCGGGACCACCGAGCAGTACTTC. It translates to CAGSTGTTEQYF.

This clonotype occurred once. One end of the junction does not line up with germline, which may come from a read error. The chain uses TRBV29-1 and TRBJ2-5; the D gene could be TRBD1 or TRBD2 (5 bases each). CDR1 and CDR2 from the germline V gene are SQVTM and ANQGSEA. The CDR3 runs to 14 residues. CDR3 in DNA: TGCAGCGTTGTGTCTGGGACCGCATGGGAGACACAGTACTTC. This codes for CSVVSGTAWETQYF.

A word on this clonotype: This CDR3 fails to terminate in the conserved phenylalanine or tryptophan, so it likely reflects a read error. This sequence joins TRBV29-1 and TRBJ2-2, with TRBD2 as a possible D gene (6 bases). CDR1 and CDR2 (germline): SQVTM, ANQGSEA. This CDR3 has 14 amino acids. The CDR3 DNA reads TGCAGCGTTATAAAGGACCCTCGATTGGGGGGGCTGTTTCTT. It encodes CSVIKDPRLGGLFL.

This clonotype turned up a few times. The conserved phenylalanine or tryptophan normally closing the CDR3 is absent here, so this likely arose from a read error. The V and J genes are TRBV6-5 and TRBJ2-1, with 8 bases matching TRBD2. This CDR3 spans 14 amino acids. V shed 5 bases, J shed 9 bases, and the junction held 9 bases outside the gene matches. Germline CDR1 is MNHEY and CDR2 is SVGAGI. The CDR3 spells CASSQVGGVVEQFS. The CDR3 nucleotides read TGTGCCAGCAGTCAAGTCGGGGGGGTGGTTGAGCAGTTCTCA.

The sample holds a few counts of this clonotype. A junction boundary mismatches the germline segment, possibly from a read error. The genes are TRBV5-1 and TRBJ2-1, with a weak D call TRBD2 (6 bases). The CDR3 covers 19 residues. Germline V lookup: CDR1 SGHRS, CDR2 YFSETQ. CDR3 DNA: TGCGCCAGCAGCTTGCGAGAAGGGAATACCGGAGGGGCCTACAATGAACAGTTCTTC. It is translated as CASSLREGNTGGAYNEQFF.

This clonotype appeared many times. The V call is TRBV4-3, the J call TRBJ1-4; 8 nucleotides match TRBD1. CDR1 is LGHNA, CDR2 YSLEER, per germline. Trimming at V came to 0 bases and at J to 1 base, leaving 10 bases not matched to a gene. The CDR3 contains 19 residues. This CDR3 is CASSQEYGRGRETNEKLFF. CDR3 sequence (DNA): TGCGCCAGCAGCCAAGAGTATGGCAGGGGGCGCGAAACTAATGAAAAACTGTTTTTT.

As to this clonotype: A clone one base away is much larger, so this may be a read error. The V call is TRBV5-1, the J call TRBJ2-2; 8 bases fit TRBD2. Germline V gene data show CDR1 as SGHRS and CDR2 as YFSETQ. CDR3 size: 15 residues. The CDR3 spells CGSSYGTSNTGELFF. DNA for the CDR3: TGCGGCAGCAGCTATGGGACTAGTAACACCGGGGAGCTGTTTTTT. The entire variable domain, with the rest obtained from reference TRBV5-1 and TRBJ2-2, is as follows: KAGVTQTPRYLIKTRGQQVTLSCSPISGHRSVSWYQQTPGQGLQFLFEYFSETQRNKGNFPGRFSGRQFSNSRSEMNVSTLELGDSALYLCGSSYGTSNTGELFFGEGSRLTVL.

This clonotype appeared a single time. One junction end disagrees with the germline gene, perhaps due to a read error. The chain's CDR3 is CASSPQGRSNQPQHF. CDR3 nucleotides: TGTGCTAGCAGCCCCCAGGGAAGAAGCAATCAGCCCCAGCATTTT. The genes are TRBV7-9 and TRBJ1-5, with D perhaps matching TRBD1 (5 bases). Germline assignment: CDR1 SEHNR and CDR2 FQNEAQ (reference sequence). The CDR3 is 15 amino acids.

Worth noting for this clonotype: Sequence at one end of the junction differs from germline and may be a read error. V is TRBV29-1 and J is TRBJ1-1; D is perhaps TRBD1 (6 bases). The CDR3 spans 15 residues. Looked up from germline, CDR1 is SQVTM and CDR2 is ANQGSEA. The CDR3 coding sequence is TGTAGCGTTGCCGGGGGCTGGGGCATGATCACTGAAGCTTTCTTT. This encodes CSVAGGWGMITEAFF.

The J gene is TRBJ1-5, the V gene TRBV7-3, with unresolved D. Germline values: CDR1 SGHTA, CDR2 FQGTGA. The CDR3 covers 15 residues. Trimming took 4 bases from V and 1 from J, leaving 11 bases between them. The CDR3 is CASSSTAMSNQPQHF. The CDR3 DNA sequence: TGTGCCAGCAGCTCAACAGCGATGAGCAATCAGCCCCAGCATTTT. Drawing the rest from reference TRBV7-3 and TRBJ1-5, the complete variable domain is GAGVSQTPSNKVTEKGKYVELRCDPISGHTALYWYRQSLGQGPEFLIYFQGTGAADDSGLPNDRFFAVRPEGSVSTLKIQRTERGDSAVYLCASSSTAMSNQPQHFGDGTRLSIL.